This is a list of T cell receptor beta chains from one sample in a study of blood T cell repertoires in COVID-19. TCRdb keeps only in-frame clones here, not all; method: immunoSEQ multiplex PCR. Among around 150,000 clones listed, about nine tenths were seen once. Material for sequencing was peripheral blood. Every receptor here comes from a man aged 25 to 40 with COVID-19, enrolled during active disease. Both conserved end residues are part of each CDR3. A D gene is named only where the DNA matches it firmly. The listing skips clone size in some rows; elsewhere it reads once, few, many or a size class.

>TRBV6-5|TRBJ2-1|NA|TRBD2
TGTGCCAGCAGACTCCTAAGCGGGAGCCCTAATGAGCAGTTCTTC
CASRLLSGSPNEQFF
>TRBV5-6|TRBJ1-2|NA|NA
TGTGCCAGCAGCTTGGTGGGACTCGATGGCTACACCTTC
CASSLVGLDGYTF
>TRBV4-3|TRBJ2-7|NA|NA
TGCGCCAGCAGCCAAGATAGGGGGAGGGCCGGATACGAGCAGTACTTC
CASSQDRGRAGYEQYF
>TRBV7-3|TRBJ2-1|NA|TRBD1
TGTGCCAGCAGCGATCCCGGGACAGGCAAATCCAATGAGCAGTTCTTC
CASSDPGTGKSNEQFF
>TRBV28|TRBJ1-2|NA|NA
TGTGCCAGCAGTCAACGGCCGAATCAGGTGGGCTACACCTTC
CASSQRPNQVGYTF
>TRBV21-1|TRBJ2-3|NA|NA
TGTGCCAGCAGATGGACAGGGCCGAGCAAGGGCACAGATACGCAGTATTTT
CASRWTGPSKGTDTQYF
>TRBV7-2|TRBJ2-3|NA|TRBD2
TGTGCCAGCAGCTTGAGGGCCCCGTGGGCGGGGGGGCCAGGAGATACGCAGTATTTT
CASSLRAPWAGGPGDTQYF
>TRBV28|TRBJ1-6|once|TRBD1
TGTGCCAGCAGCCCCCTCGGTACAGGGGGCTGGTATTCACCCCTCCACTTT
CASSPLGTGGWYSPLHF
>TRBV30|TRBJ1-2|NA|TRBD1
TGTGCCTGGTGCTTCAGGGACAGGGATTTGGGGGGCTACACCTTC
CAWCFRDRDLGGYTF
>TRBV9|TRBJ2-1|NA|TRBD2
TGTGCCAGCAGCCCCCTCGGACTAGCGGGAGCCGCCTTTGAGCAGTTCTTC
CASSPLGLAGAAFEQFF
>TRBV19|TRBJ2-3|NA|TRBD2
TGTGCCAGTAGTCATAGCGGGGGGGGGTCCCCAGATACGCAGTATTTT
CASSHSGGGSPDTQYF
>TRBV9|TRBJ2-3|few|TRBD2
TGTGCCAGCAGCGTAGCTCAGGCGGGAGCGGATACGCAGTATTTT
CASSVAQAGADTQYF
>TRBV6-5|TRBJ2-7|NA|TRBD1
TGTGCCAGCAGACCGAACAGGGGGCGAACCTACGAGCAGTACTTC
CASRPNRGRTYEQYF
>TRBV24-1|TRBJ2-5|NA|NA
TGTGCCACCAGTGATCTAGGGGGAGAGACCCAGTACTTC
CATSDLGGETQYF
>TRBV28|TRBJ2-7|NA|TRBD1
TGTGCCAGCACCACCAGACAGGGAACCTACGAGCAGTACTTC
CASTTRQGTYEQYF
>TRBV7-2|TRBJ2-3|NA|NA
TGTGCCAGCAGGCTGCCGGGGAGCGGCACAGATACGCAGTATTTT
CASRLPGSGTDTQYF
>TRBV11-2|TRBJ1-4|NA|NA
TGTGCCAGCAGCTTAGATCTGTCAGATAATGAAAAACTGTTTTTT
CASSLDLSDNEKLFF